These 27 T cell receptor beta chains originate from one sample sequenced in a study of shared clonotypes between healthy human individuals. The data were produced by immunoSEQ multiplex PCR, yet TCRdb's version contains in-frame clones alone and is incomplete. Of a few hundred thousand clones listed, around two thirds are singletons. The sequencing sample was made of memory CD4+ T cells sorted from blood. Documented subset: CD45RA-negative fraction. Source of these receptors: a man aged 25 to 40 in good health.

The genes are TRBV28 and TRBJ1-2; TRBD1 matches 7 bases. This CDR3 comprises 15 residues. With V trimmed by 7 bases and J by 4 bases, 12 bases remained unmatched. CDR1 MDHEN and CDR2 SYDVKM come from the germline V gene. CDR3 bases: TGTGCCAGCACCGGCGGGAGGGGGCGACTCTATGGCTACACCTTC. Protein product: CASTGGRGRLYGYTF.

This clone was picked up a small number of times. V is TRBV6-5 and J is TRBJ1-5, with a possible D match to TRBD1 (6 bases). V was shortened by 6 bases and J by 2 bases, with 14 bases between the two germline ends. In germline, CDR1 is MNHEY, CDR2 SVGAGI. The CDR3 length is 15 residues. Here the CDR3 reads CASRNRAGGNQPQHF. CDR3 bases: TGTGCCAGCAGGAACCGGGCAGGGGGCAATCAGCCCCAGCATTTT.

V gene TRBV5-4 combines with J gene TRBJ2-1; D unclear. CDR1 is SGHNT and CDR2 is YYREEE in the germline V gene (reference sequence). This CDR3 has 13 residues. Trimming removed 5 bases at V and 1 base at J, with 7 bases between. CDR3: CASREMSYNEQFF. CDR3 in DNA: TGTGCCAGCAGGGAAATGTCCTACAATGAGCAGTTCTTC.

This rearrangement joins TRBV6-6 to TRBJ2-3; D possibly uses TRBD1 or TRBD2 (5 bases each). CDR1 and CDR2 (germline): MNHNY, SVGAGI (reference sequence). The length of the CDR3 is 15 residues. Trimming cost V 5 bases and J 0 bases, with 12 bases left between them. The CDR3 DNA is TGTGCCAGCAGTGGAGGTGGGGGTAGCACAGATACGCAGTATTTT. Protein: CASSGGGGSTDTQYF.

The rearrangement links TRBV6-6 to TRBJ2-5, with 8 bases matching TRBD1. V trimming: 3 bases; J trimming: 5 bases; junction bases outside the gene matches: 8. Germline CDR1 is MNHNY and CDR2 is SVGAGI (reference sequence). This CDR3 has 15 amino acids. The CDR3 DNA reads TGTGCCAGCAGTTATCGAACAGGGGGTCAGGAGACCCAGTACTTC. It encodes CASSYRTGGQETQYF.

The table lists this clone with a few counts. This chain uses TRBV19 with TRBJ1-1; D perhaps matches TRBD1 (5 bases). CDR1 is LNHDA, CDR2 SQIVND, per germline (reference sequence). The CDR3 runs 15 residues. Trimming stripped 3 bases from V and 2 bases from J, with 13 bases between. The CDR3 DNA reads TGTGCCAGTAGTATCCAGGGCCCGCGAAACACTGAAGCTTTCTTT. Translated: CASSIQGPRNTEAFF.

J is TRBJ1-1 and V is TRBV5-6; D call uncertain. The CDR3 has 14 amino acids. The V gene lost 4 bases and the J gene lost 6 bases, with 16 bases spanning the gap. CDR1 and CDR2 (germline): SGHDT, YYEEEE. The CDR3, as DNA: TGTGCCAGCAGCGTAACTCCAGGCGAAGCTGAAGCTTTCTTT. This gives the protein CASSVTPGEAEAFF.

This chain links TRBV6-6 with TRBJ1-5, with D unclear. Trimming took 6 bases from V and 6 from J, leaving 21 bases between them. Per germline, CDR1 MNHNY and CDR2 SVGAGI (reference sequence). The CDR3 is made up of 16 amino acids. The chain's CDR3 is CASRTIVGRGSQPQHF. The CDR3 DNA is TGTGCCAGCAGAACCATCGTAGGGCGAGGGAGTCAGCCCCAGCATTTT.

This clone has a single count. This chain links TRBV18 with TRBJ1-1, with 7 bases matching TRBD1. J lost 3 bases, V lost 7 bases, and 8 bases had no gene match. The CDR3 is 14 amino acids. CDR1 and CDR2 (germline): KGHSH, LQKENI. For the CDR3, the DNA is TGTGCCAGCTATAGACAGGGAGTATACACTGAAGCTTTCTTT. Protein sequence: CASYRQGVYTEAFF.

This chain connects TRBV11-2 to TRBJ2-3, with TRBD2 matching 8 bases. Germline V gene data show CDR1 as SGHAT and CDR2 as FQNNGV. The CDR3 runs 19 residues. J was trimmed by 5 bases and V by 2 bases; bases with no gene match: 18. The CDR3 bases are TGTGCCAGCAGCTTACCGCCCTACGGGAGGGCCCGGCACAGAGATACGCAGTATTTT. Amino acid sequence: CASSLPPYGRARHRDTQYF.

The chain recombines TRBV18 with TRBJ2-2; D is uncertain. Germline V lookup: CDR1 KGHSH, CDR2 LQKENI. CDR3 size: 18 residues. V was clipped by 1 base and J by 0 bases, with 15 bases between them. CDR3 in amino acids: CASSPRPMLDSNTGELFF. Written as DNA, the CDR3 is TGTGCCAGCTCACCACGGCCGATGCTTGATTCGAACACCGGGGAGCTGTTTTTT.

The rearrangement links TRBV4-1 to TRBJ1-3; D gene ambiguous. V lost 3 bases and J 8 bases, leaving 14 bases between the germline ends. The CDR3 has 14 amino acids. Germline V gene lookup returns CDR1 MGHRA and CDR2 YSYEKL. DNA of the CDR3: TGCGCCAGCAGCCATGAAGAGAGCGCGGACACCATATATTTT. Its translation: CASSHEESADTIYF.

The V call is TRBV18, the J call TRBJ2-7; no firm D call. Per the germline V gene, CDR1 is KGHSH and CDR2 is LQKENI. This CDR3 is built from 15 residues. The V and J ends lost 5 bases and 2 bases respectively, with 16 bases between them. In DNA form, the CDR3 reads TGTGCCAGCTCATCATCAGCGTACCCCCCCTACGAGCAGTACTTC. The encoded protein is CASSSSAYPPYEQYF.

The chain links TRBV6-6 to TRBJ1-3; D might be TRBD1 (5 bases). V was pared by 8 bases and J by 4 bases, with 12 bases between. Germline lookup yields CDR1 MNHNY and CDR2 SVGAGI (reference sequence). The CDR3 has 13 residues. The chain's CDR3 is CASGAGSGNTIYF. The DNA for the CDR3 is TGTGCCAGCGGGGCGGGTTCAGGAAACACCATATATTTT.

The chain uses TRBV5-5 and TRBJ2-7, with no clear D. Germline loops: CDR1 SGHKS, CDR2 YYEKEE (reference sequence). V lost 0 bases, J lost 6 bases, and 13 bases lay in between. This CDR3 has 14 amino acids. The CDR3 nucleotides are TGTGCCAGCAGCTTGGCGGTGACCCCTCGCGAGCAGTACTTC. Translation gives CASSLAVTPREQYF.

The V call is TRBV18, the J call TRBJ2-1, with D perhaps matching TRBD2 (6 bases). V lost 1 base, J lost 0 bases, and 16 bases lay in between. The CDR3 totals 18 residues. From germline, CDR1 is KGHSH and CDR2 LQKENI. The CDR3 DNA sequence: TGTGCCAGCTCACCACGCCCCTTCGACGGGAGCTCCTACAATGAGCAGTTCTTC. Amino acid sequence: CASSPRPFDGSSYNEQFF.

The DNA for the CDR3 is TGTGCCAGCAGTGACTCGTCTAATATGGAGCAGTTCTTC. The encoded protein is CASSDSSNMEQFF. The V and J genes are TRBV6-4 and TRBJ2-1; D unresolved. Germline-derived CDR1 and CDR2 are MRHNA and SNTAGT. CDR3 size: 13 residues. Trimming removed 0 bases from V and 10 bases from J, with 10 bases in between.

The chain uses TRBV7-6 and TRBJ1-1; no definite D call. The length of the CDR3 is 13 residues. With 5 bases removed from V and 1 base from J, the gap between germline ends came to 8 bases. Germline V lookup: CDR1 SGHVS, CDR2 FNYEAQ. The CDR3 protein is CASSHDSNTEAFF. The DNA of the CDR3 is TGTGCCAGCAGCCACGACTCGAACACTGAAGCTTTCTTT.

The chain links TRBV29-1 to TRBJ1-4; unclear D gene. In germline, CDR1 is SQVTM, CDR2 ANQGSEA. The germline V and J ends were trimmed by 3 bases and 3 bases, with 5 bases remaining between them. The CDR3 runs to 12 residues. CDR3 in DNA: TGCAGCGTTGATGGGCCTAATGAAAAACTGTTTTTT. Translation gives CSVDGPNEKLFF.

The V and J genes are TRBV11-2 and TRBJ2-3; tentatively, D is TRBD2 (6 bases). In germline, CDR1 is SGHAT, CDR2 FQNNGV. CDR3 length: 16 amino acids. V was cut by 5 bases and J by 0 bases, with 15 bases left in between. CDR3 DNA sequence: TGTGCCAGCAGCCTCCCCGGGGGACGGAGCACAGATACGCAGTATTTT. It codes for CASSLPGGRSTDTQYF.

This clone was seen only once. The J gene is TRBJ2-1, the V gene TRBV7-8; D is undetermined. Trimming shortened V by 1 base and J by 3 bases, and 10 bases separated the two germline ends. The CDR3 is 15 amino acids. CDR1 and CDR2 (germline): SGHVS, FQNEAQ. CDR3 in amino acids: CASSLGQTYYNEQFF. DNA for the CDR3: TGTGCCAGCAGCTTAGGCCAGACCTACTACAATGAGCAGTTCTTC.

The V gene is TRBV5-1, the J gene TRBJ2-7, with TRBD1 matching over 12 bases. The germline gives CDR1 SGHRS, CDR2 YFSETQ. The CDR3 contains 19 residues. V trimming: 0 bases; J trimming: 6 bases; junction bases outside the gene matches: 16. CDR3 residues: CASSLEMSGTGGPLTEQYF. The CDR3 region has the DNA TGCGCCAGCAGCTTGGAAATGTCCGGGACAGGGGGCCCTCTGACCGAGCAGTACTTC.

J is TRBJ2-3 and V is TRBV5-1; 7 positions match TRBD2. The germline gives CDR1 SGHRS, CDR2 YFSETQ. Trimming at V came to 3 bases and at J to 0 bases, leaving 7 bases not matched to a gene. The CDR3 has 16 residues. The CDR3 DNA is TGCGCCAGCAGCTCCCTACTAGCGACAAGCACAGATACGCAGTATTTT. The encoded protein is CASSSLLATSTDTQYF.

V gene TRBV18 combines with J gene TRBJ1-2; a weak D match, TRBD1 (5 bases). V lost 0 bases, J lost 5 bases, and 19 bases lay in between. Germline-derived CDR1 and CDR2 are KGHSH and LQKENI. CDR3 length: 17 amino acids. CDR3 in amino acids: CASSPPNSQESPYGYTF. The CDR3 DNA reads TGTGCCAGCTCACCACCCAACTCACAGGAAAGCCCATATGGCTACACCTTC.

This clone was seen a handful of times. The chain links TRBV5-1 to TRBJ2-3; D perhaps matches TRBD2 (6 bases). The V end was cut by 6 bases, the J end by 2 bases, with 16 bases between. Germline lookup yields CDR1 SGHRS and CDR2 YFSETQ. The CDR3 runs 15 residues. CDR3 amino acids: CASTSGRLLTDTQYF. The DNA of the CDR3 is TGCGCCAGCACCTCGGGGAGGCTGCTCACAGATACGCAGTATTTT. Based on the CDR3 plus reference TRBV5-1 and TRBJ2-3, the full variable domain is KAGVTQTPRYLIKTRGQQVTLSCSPISGHRSVSWYQQTPGQGLQFLFEYFSETQRNKGNFPGRFSGRQFSNSRSEMNVSTLELGDSALYLCASTSGRLLTDTQYFGPGTRLTVL.

CDR3 bases: TGCAGCGTTGAAATCGGCGGGGAGCTGTTTTTT. Amino acids: CSVEIGGELFF. The rearrangement joins TRBV29-1 to TRBJ2-2; D gene uncertain. This CDR3 has 11 amino acids. CDR1 is SQVTM, CDR2 ANQGSEA, per germline. V dropped 2 bases and J dropped 7 bases, with 5 bases sitting between them.

This rearrangement joins TRBV5-1 to TRBJ2-7; D ambiguous. In germline, CDR1 is SGHRS, CDR2 YFSETQ. This CDR3 region has 13 residues. Trimming shortened V by 4 bases and J by 2 bases, and 10 bases separated the two germline ends. The CDR3 DNA reads as TGCGCCAGCAGCAGGAGCGAACCCTACGAGCAGTACTTC. Its translation: CASSRSEPYEQYF.